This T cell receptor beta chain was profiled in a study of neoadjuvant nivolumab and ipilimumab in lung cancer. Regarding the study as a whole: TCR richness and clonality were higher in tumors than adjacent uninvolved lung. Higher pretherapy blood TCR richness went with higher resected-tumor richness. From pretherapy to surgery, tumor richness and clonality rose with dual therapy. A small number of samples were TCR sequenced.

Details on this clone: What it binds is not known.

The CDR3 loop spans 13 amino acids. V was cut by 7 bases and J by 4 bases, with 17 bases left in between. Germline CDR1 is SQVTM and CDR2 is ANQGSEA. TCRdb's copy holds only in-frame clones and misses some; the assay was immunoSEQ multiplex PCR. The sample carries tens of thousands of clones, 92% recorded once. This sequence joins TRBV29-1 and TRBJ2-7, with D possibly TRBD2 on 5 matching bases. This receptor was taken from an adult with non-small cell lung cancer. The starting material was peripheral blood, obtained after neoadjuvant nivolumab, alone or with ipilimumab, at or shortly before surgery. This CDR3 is CSAGMANGYEQYF. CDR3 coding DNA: TGCAGCGCCGGGATGGCAAACGGTTACGAGCAGTACTTC.